This entry concerns a single TCR beta chain. Its antigen is unknown. The sample holds no much larger clone one base away, and base qualities are not on file. Donors were healthy HIV-negative adults with no recently reported acute infections or vaccinations. Every donor was a Caucasian adult living in Nashville, Tennessee, USA. CD8 memory samples consisted of magnetically selected CD45RO+ cells combined with CCR7-negative CD45RA+ effector memory (TemRA) cells. After blood collection by leukapheresis, PBMCs were isolated using Ficoll-Histopaque density gradient centrifugation and then cryopreserved in the vapor phase of liquid nitrogen. Purity and quantity of every magnetically sorted T cell population were checked by analytical flow cytometry. Each sorted fraction had its genomic DNA isolated and then quantified by UV absorbance on a Nanodrop 2000c. This sample is drawn from a study of shared clonotypes between healthy human individuals (dated by TCRdb to 2019 to 2021). Turning to the overall study: The cohort comprised a couple of women and a few men aged 18 to 49 years. For each donor, CD4 naive and CD4 memory were each given three plates, CD8 naive was given two plates, and CD8 memory was given one plate. To increase sequencing depth and limit assay-specific biases, different laboratories used diverse techniques to prepare libraries and sequence TCR repertoires. The study deeply sequenced blood TCR repertoires of about 5 healthy adults to estimate repertoire size and the extent of clonotype sharing between individuals. Between about 0.85 and 10 billion PBMCs per donor were obtained by leukapheresis. Findings and caveats that apply to the study as a whole: Sampling was restricted to blood, and TCR repertoires in tissue are likely to differ from TCR repertoires in blood. Based on pairwise subsampling, the degree of clonotype sharing among donors was expected to be affected by sequencing depth. The genetic and exposure-history diversity represented was limited by the small number of donors. Even with the large sequencing depth, rarefaction of the sorted-subset datasets indicated that sequencing was incomplete. Clonotypes shared by all four sorted-subset donors showed higher generation probabilities than non-shared clonotypes. Sharing across a few donors was observed for about 5% of naive CD4, under 4% of naive CD8, 2% to 2.5% of memory CD4, and around 0.44% of memory CD8 clonotypes. Naive subsets generally had larger estimated clonotype richness than memory subsets did.

Using the deep immunoSEQ assay, multiplex PCR amplified TCR CDR3 regions from genomic DNA. Extracted genomic DNA from each cell subset was spread evenly across all wells of several immunoSEQ 96-well plates, with each plate serving as a replicate. For sorted subsets, around 0.2 ug genomic DNA, equal to some 28,000 T cell genomes, was loaded into each replicate PCR. The purified libraries were quantified using a Qubit 3.0 fluorometer, sized with a Bioanalyzer 2100, and then quantified again using the KAPA Library Quantification kit. A separate single-read 150-cycle Illumina NextSeq 550 flow cell was used to sequence each immunoSEQ 96-well plate. The study's processing was this. The immunoSEQ output contained only junctional sequences without quality scores, so filtering could not match that applied to full-length reads. To assign V/J genes and CDR3, sequences were annotated using PyIR, a Python wrapper for IgBLAST v1.9, with IMGT germline references. Reads were filtered out if the reads had weak V/J assignments (E-value above 1e-6), no CDR3, stop codons, out-of-frame junctions, or ambiguous translated residues. V3J clonotypes were defined by identical inferred V gene, J gene, and CDR3 amino acid sequence. Percentage overlap between repertoires was calculated by dividing the number of shared unique clonotypes by the size of the smaller repertoire. Three approaches were used to assess repertoire richness: RTK rarefaction, the Chao1 estimator, and Recon v2.1 estimates of unobserved clonotypes. Generation probabilities for all TCRbeta clonotypes obtained by the gDNA method from a handful of donors were computed using OLGA. TCRdb retrieved this table from immuneACCESS and kept in-frame rearrangements only. Not all clones are present; in checked studies, unresolved V genes account for under half, and no reason is known for the remainder. V, J and clone size were drawn from that table, and D and trimming were deduced from the DNA. This sample gives about 380,000 clones in total; roughly 96% of them show up just once. About 0.34% of the sample comes from the top ten.

Its CDR3 holds 16 amino acids, cysteine through phenylalanine. CDR3 DNA only is kept here, 48 bases in frame from base 1. Clipping removes 2 bases from V and 7 bases from J, with 6 as the unmatched junction base count. The CDR1 and CDR2 encoded by the germline V gene (reference sequence) are SGHNT and YYREEE. The chain is made from TRBV5-4 and TRBJ2-1; TRBD2 agrees with 13 junctional bases. The TCR sequence derives from a man aged 25 to 40 in good health. Source material: memory CD8+ T cells sorted from blood. The sample's cell subset or site label, decoded: CD45RO+ cells pooled with CCR7-negative TemRA cells. The base sequence is TGTGCCAGCAGCTTACTAGCGGGAGGGCCGGGGAATGAGCAGTTCTTC. Its product reads: CASSLLAGGPGNEQFF. Outside the CDR3, residues come from the reference TRBV5-4 and TRBJ2-1 proteins, so the full variable domain is: ETGVTQSPTHLIKTRGQQVTLRCSSQSGHNTVSWYQQALGQGPQFIFQYYREEENGRGNFPPRFSGLQFPNYSSELNVNALELDDSALYLCASSLLAGGPGNEQFFGPGTRLTVL.